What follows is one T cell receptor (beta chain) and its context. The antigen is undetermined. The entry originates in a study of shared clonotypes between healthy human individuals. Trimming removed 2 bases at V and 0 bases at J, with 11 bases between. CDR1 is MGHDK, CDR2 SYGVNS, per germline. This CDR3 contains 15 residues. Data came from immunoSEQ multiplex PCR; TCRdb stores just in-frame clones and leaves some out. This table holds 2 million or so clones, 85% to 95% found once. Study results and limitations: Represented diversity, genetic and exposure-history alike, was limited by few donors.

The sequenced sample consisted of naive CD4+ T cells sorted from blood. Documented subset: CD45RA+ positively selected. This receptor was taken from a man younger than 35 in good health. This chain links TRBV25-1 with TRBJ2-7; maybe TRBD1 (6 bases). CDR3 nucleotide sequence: TGTGCCAGCAGTGAAGGACAGATAGCCTCCTACGAGCAGTACTTC. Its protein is CASSEGQIASYEQYF.